This T cell receptor (beta chain) was sequenced during a study of T cell repertoires in cytomegalovirus infection. Background on the study: The public TCR beta signatures pointed to both CMV infection and matching HLA type.

As concerns this clonotype: Its matching antigen is unknown.

TCRdb passed the reads through MiXCR, listing each CDR3 protein once. The sample includes about 110,000 distinct CDR3 sequences, roughly 30% of them seen just once. Here the sequenced sample was CD8+ T cells from cultured PBMCs, taken from culture after CMV antigen stimulation. The sequence derives from a human donor in good health (CMV status not recorded). Some clones in this sample may be carry-over from other donors' samples.

DNA of the CDR3: TGTGCCAGCAGTGAAGCGCTTGGGAGTGGGGAGAACACTGAAGCTTTCTTT. It specifies CASSEALGSGENTEAFF. The chain recombines TRBV2 with TRBJ1-1, with D hard to call. The length of the CDR3 is 17 residues. The V end was cut by 0 bases, the J end by 1 base, with 15 bases between. The germline V gene has CDR1 SNHLY and CDR2 FYNNEI. The entire variable domain, with the rest obtained from reference TRBV2 and TRBJ1-1, is as follows: EPEVTQTPSHQVTQMGQEVILRCVPISNHLYFYWYRQILGQKVEFLVSFYNNEISEKSEIFDDQFSVERPDGSNFTLKIRSTKLEDSAMYFCASSEALGSGENTEAFFGQGTRLTVV.